Given below is one T cell receptor beta chain in context. Its antigen is not identified. UMI-labeled 5' RACE TRB cDNA libraries were prepared from the cells. TCRdb re-called the 5' RACE reads and shows each CDR3 protein once, DNA omitted. This sample contains about 150,000 distinct CDR3 sequences. This record comes from a study of CXCR3-negative and CXCR3-positive naive CD8 T cells. Every subset of CD8+ T cells was sorted in triplicate at hundreds of thousands of cells each. Overall study findings and caveats: A higher hydrophobicity marked the TRB CDR3s of CXCR3-positive naive cells versus CXCR3-negative naive cells. Memory CD8+ cells showed much lower diversity, while both naive subsets were comparably high.

The CDR3 is 14 amino acids. Germline lookup yields CDR1 ENHRY and CDR2 SYGVKD. The sequenced sample consisted of naive CXCR3+ CD8+ T cells from blood. Described subset: CD45RO-CCR7+CD27+CD95- naive CD8+ T cells expressing CXCR3 (TNR3+). This TCR came from a human donor in good health. Some clones in this sample may be carry-over from other donors' samples. The rearrangement links TRBV10-3 to TRBJ2-7; TCRdb proposes TRBD1, but this gene call is untestable without DNA. The CDR3 loop reads CAIKPGQGGHEQYF.